This TCR beta chain was recovered during a study of blood T cell repertoires in COVID-19. CDR3 length: 15 residues. V shed 4 bases and J 5 bases; nucleotides not matched to a gene: 9. The V gene's germline CDR1 is SQVTM and CDR2 ANQGSEA. The table came from immunoSEQ multiplex PCR; TCRdb's copy has only in-frame clones and leaves some out. Of hundreds of thousands of clones detected, roughly 88% appear once; the ten largest clones hold around 1.5%. Material for sequencing was PBMCs or T cells enriched from blood (not recorded which). The rearrangement links TRBV29-1 to TRBJ2-2, with 8 bases that match TRBD1. The receptor's source is a woman aged 18 to 35 who had been exposed to COVID-19. CDR3 amino acids: CSVADRDIGTGELFF. CDR3 in DNA: TGCAGCGTTGCGGACAGGGATATCGGGACCGGGGAGCTGTTTTTT.